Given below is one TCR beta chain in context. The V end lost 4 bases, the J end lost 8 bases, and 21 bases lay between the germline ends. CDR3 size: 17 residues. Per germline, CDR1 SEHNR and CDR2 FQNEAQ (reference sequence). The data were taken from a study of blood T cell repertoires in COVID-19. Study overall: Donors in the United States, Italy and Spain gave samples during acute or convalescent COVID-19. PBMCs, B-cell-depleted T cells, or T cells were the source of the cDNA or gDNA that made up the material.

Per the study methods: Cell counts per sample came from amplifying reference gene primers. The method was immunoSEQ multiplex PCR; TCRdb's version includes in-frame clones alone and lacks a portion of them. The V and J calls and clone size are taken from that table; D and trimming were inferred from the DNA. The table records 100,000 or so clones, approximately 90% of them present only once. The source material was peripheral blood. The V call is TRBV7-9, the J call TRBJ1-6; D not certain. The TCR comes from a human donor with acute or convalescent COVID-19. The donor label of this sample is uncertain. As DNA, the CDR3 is TGTGCCAGCAGCTCGTTCGCCTCACCAGGATCATATTCACCCCTCCACTTT. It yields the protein CASSSFASPGSYSPLHF.